The sequence of this TCR beta chain was determined in a study of cytomegalovirus exposure and HLA in healthy donors. In the PCR, 60 Vbeta and 13 Jbeta primers were used. Repertoires were generated with immunoSEQ multiplex PCR, while TCRdb's copy carries only in-frame clones and drops some. This sample has over 200,000 clones, with around 80% found just once. CDR1 is MNHNS and CDR2 is SASEGT in the germline V gene. The length of the CDR3 is 14 residues. Sequenced sample: PBMCs. This receptor was taken from a woman between 55 and 75 years old in good health and CMV-seropositive. The V gene is TRBV6-1, the J gene TRBJ2-7; 9 nucleotides agree with TRBD2. DNA of the CDR3: TGTGCTGTTTCCCCCAGCGGGAGGTTCTACGAGCAGTACTTC. Translating it yields CAVSPSGRFYEQYF.